The present TCR beta chain was sequenced within a study of PD-L1 blockade in urothelial cancer. Overall study: Specimens of blood held a median count of about 140,000 T cells.

Regarding the study as a whole: Below-median blood TCR clonality before treatment forecast better survival. Durable-benefit patients had greater expansion of tumor-associated blood clones at 3 weeks.

The repertoire was sequenced with immunoSEQ multiplex PCR; TCRdb's copy has only in-frame clones and lacks some. Of approximately 71,000 clones listed, approximately 91% are singletons. With regard to this clone: The antigen remains undetermined.

This CDR3 is 12 amino acids long. Germline lookup yields CDR1 SGHRS and CDR2 YFSETQ. V was pared by 4 bases and J by 8 bases, with 9 bases between. The chain links TRBV5-1 to TRBJ1-4, with a possible D match to TRBD1 (5 bases). This receptor was identified in a man aged 55 to 70 with urothelial cancer. This specimen was PBMCs, taken around atezolizumab (anti-PD-L1) treatment. CDR3 DNA sequence: TGCGCCAGCAGCGGATCAGGGGAAAAACTGTTTTTT. Protein: CASSGSGEKLFF.